This note documents a single TCR beta chain sequence. Antigen specificity is unknown. The donors comprised healthy bone marrow donors. This entry is derived from a study of cytomegalovirus exposure and HLA in healthy donors. About the research overall: In terms of ancestry, the Caucasian-associated cluster contained roughly 81% of the 350 to 450 genotyped donors. Regarding the study as a whole: Among immune exposure information, only CMV serostatus was available. Presence/absence comparisons presumed near-even sequencing depth among donors.

CDR1 is MNHEY, CDR2 SMNVEV, per germline (reference sequence). The CDR3 has 15 amino acids. Germline trimming cut 6 bases from V and 2 bases from J; bases unmatched to any gene: 8. Researchers ran the PCR with 60 Vbeta and 13 Jbeta primers. TCRdb's table, derived via immunoSEQ multiplex PCR, lists solely in-frame clones and lacks some. Its table records almost 40,000 clones. The sequenced sample was PBMCs. The sequence derives from a woman aged 25-40 years in good health and CMV-seropositive. This chain connects TRBV27 to TRBJ2-7, with TRBD1 matching over 9 bases. As DNA, the CDR3 is TGTGCCAGCAGATTGCGAGGGACAGGGACCTACGAGCAGTACTTC. It translates to CASRLRGTGTYEQYF.